What follows are 25 T cell receptor beta chains derived from one specimen sequenced in a study of blood T cell repertoires in COVID-19. Sequencing used immunoSEQ multiplex PCR; TCRdb keeps in-frame clones, though not all of them. The sample lists approximately 320,000 clones, around 85% occurring once. Material: peripheral blood. Receptors were obtained from a human donor in a cohort sampled during active COVID-19.

This clone was counted a few times. This chain uses TRBV5-1 with TRBJ1-2; D not resolved. In germline, CDR1 is SGHRS, CDR2 YFSETQ. The V gene lost 0 bases and the J gene lost 0 bases, with 15 bases spanning the gap. This CDR3 has 17 amino acids. The CDR3 loop reads CASSLGYGARTNYGYTF. The CDR3 DNA is TGCGCCAGCAGCTTGGGGTATGGAGCCCGAACTAACTATGGCTACACCTTC.

The V gene is TRBV5-1, the J gene TRBJ1-6, with a possible D match to TRBD1 (5 bases). Trimming took 0 bases from V and 6 from J, leaving 13 bases between them. The CDR3 sequence is 16 residues long. From germline, CDR1 is SGHRS and CDR2 YFSETQ. CDR3 nucleotides: TGCGCCAGCAGCTTGGTTGGGGGGAGGGGTAATTCACCCCTCCACTTT. Its translation is CASSLVGGRGNSPLHF.

This chain connects TRBV7-2 to TRBJ1-1; perhaps TRBD1 as D (6 bases). Germline lookup yields CDR1 SGHTA and CDR2 FQGNSA. The CDR3 has 14 amino acids. V lost 6 bases and J lost 10, with 21 bases in between. This CDR3 is CASSFLLREGGAFF. CDR3 DNA sequence: TGTGCCAGCAGTTTCCTTCTCCGGGAAGGGGGAGCTTTCTTT.

This chain connects TRBV7-9 to TRBJ2-3, with 8 bases that match TRBD2. This CDR3 has 16 residues. Germline CDR1 is SEHNR and CDR2 is FQNEAQ (reference sequence). The trim removed 2 bases at V and 2 bases at J, leaving 6 bases unmatched. The CDR3 DNA reads as TGTGCCAGCAGCTTATTGCGGGGGGCTCTCACAGATACGCAGTATTTT. This sequence encodes CASSLLRGALTDTQYF.

V usage is TRBV14 and J usage is TRBJ1-1; TRBD1 agrees at 9 bases. Trimming took 3 bases from V and 3 from J; bases not matched to a gene: 11. CDR1 SGHDN and CDR2 FVKESK come from the germline V gene. The CDR3 extends over 17 amino acids. The CDR3 DNA follows: TGTGCCAGCAGCCAGAGATTTGGGACAGGGTATGACACTGAAGCTTTCTTT. Protein: CASSQRFGTGYDTEAFF.

The chain uses TRBV7-3 and TRBJ2-1; 15 positions match TRBD2. The ends lost 5 bases at V and 0 bases at J; junction bases unmatched: 11. This CDR3 has 20 residues. The germline V gene encodes CDR1 SGHTA and CDR2 FQGTGA. The DNA of the CDR3 is TGTGCCAGCAGCATGCCGGGACTAGCGGGGGGTACGAGCTCCTACAATGAGCAGTTCTTC. It translates to CASSMPGLAGGTSSYNEQFF.

The rearrangement joins TRBV13 to TRBJ1-6; D is ambiguous. Trimming removed 7 bases at V and 0 bases at J, with 16 bases between. Germline-derived CDR1 and CDR2 are PRHDT and FYEKMQ (reference sequence). The CDR3 is 17 amino acids. The CDR3 DNA reads as TGTGCCAGCACACGAGATCGCTCGAGCTCCTATAATTCACCCCTCCACTTT. Protein: CASTRDRSSSYNSPLHF.

The chain links TRBV7-9 to TRBJ2-7; 9 nucleotides align to TRBD1. The CDR3 covers 15 residues. From germline, CDR1 is SEHNR and CDR2 FQNEAQ (reference sequence). V gave up 5 bases and J gave up 3 bases; unmatched junction bases: 8. CDR3 amino acids: CASSTAGTGNYEQYF. CDR3 DNA sequence: TGTGCCAGCAGCACAGCCGGGACAGGGAACTACGAGCAGTACTTC.

The V gene is TRBV9, the J gene TRBJ2-1; D unclear. The CDR3 spans 14 residues. Looked up from germline, CDR1 is SGDLS and CDR2 is YYNGEE. V lost 0 bases, J lost 2 bases, and 6 bases lay in between. For the CDR3, the DNA is TGTGCCAGCAGCGTAGTCGTAACCTACAATGAGCAGTTCTTC. It codes for CASSVVVTYNEQFF.

The V and J genes are TRBV5-4 and TRBJ1-3; tentative D call: TRBD1 (5 bases). CDR1 and CDR2 (germline): SGHNT, YYREEE (reference sequence). V was clipped by 0 bases and J by 0 bases, with 7 bases between them. CDR3 length: 15 amino acids. Written as DNA, the CDR3 is TGTGCCAGCAGCTTGGGGGGCCACTCTGGAAACACCATATATTTT. Its translation: CASSLGGHSGNTIYF.

This rearrangement joins TRBV24-1 to TRBJ2-1, with 12 bases identical to TRBD1. The CDR3 is 14 amino acids. Germline trimming cut 10 bases from V and 4 bases from J; bases unmatched to any gene: 4. Germline CDR1 and CDR2: KGHDR and SFDVKD. The CDR3 sequence: CATGTGGIYNEQFF. The CDR3 bases are TGTGCCACAGGGACAGGGGGCATATACAATGAGCAGTTCTTC.

The V and J genes are TRBV5-1 and TRBJ2-2, with TRBD2 matching 11 bases. Germline CDR1 and CDR2: SGHRS and YFSETQ. The V segment lost 2 bases and the J segment 1 base; nucleotides outside the gene matches: 4. The length of the CDR3 is 17 residues. The CDR3: CASSFPSGGRNTGELFF. CDR3 in DNA: TGCGCCAGCAGCTTTCCTAGCGGGGGGAGGAACACCGGGGAGCTGTTTTTT.

The J gene is TRBJ2-7, the V gene TRBV20-1; no clear D gene. The CDR3 is 10 amino acids. The germline gives CDR1 DFQATT, CDR2 SNEGSKA (reference sequence). V gave up 3 bases and J gave up 5 bases, with 5 bases separating them. CDR3 residues: CSASRDEQYF. The CDR3 region has the DNA TGCAGTGCTAGCCGGGACGAGCAGTACTTC.

The V call is TRBV5-1, the J call TRBJ1-2; maybe TRBD1 (5 bases). Trimming shortened V by 8 bases and J by 0 bases, and 14 bases separated the two germline ends. Germline CDR1 is SGHRS and CDR2 is YFSETQ. The CDR3 is made up of 14 amino acids. CDR3 nucleotides: TGCGCCAGTCGGACACAACCAACTAACTATGGCTACACCTTC. Its protein product is CASRTQPTNYGYTF.

The chain couples TRBV4-1 to TRBJ1-2, with D possibly matching TRBD1 (6 bases). In germline, CDR1 is MGHRA, CDR2 YSYEKL. CDR3 length: 16 amino acids. Between the trimmed V and J ends, which lost 1 base and 3 bases, there was a span of 15 bases. The CDR3 reads CASSQAGSRGHYGYTF. DNA of the CDR3: TGCGCCAGCAGCCAAGCAGGGTCCAGGGGCCACTATGGCTACACCTTC.

The V and J genes are TRBV15 and TRBJ2-1; 15 nucleotides line up with TRBD2. J lost 8 bases, V lost 3 bases, and 8 bases had no gene match. The germline V gene has CDR1 LNHNV and CDR2 YYDKDF (reference sequence). This CDR3 comprises 17 residues. Written as DNA, the CDR3 is TGTGCCACCAGCAGGCGGACTAGCGGGGGGGCCAGGGATGAGCAGTTCTTC. Its translation is CATSRRTSGGARDEQFF.

This chain joins TRBV14 and TRBJ1-2; 8 nucleotides align to TRBD1. CDR3 length: 17 residues. The junction had 16 bases not matched to a gene; V was cut back by 4 bases and J by 6 bases. Germline V gene data show CDR1 as SGHDN and CDR2 as FVKESK. CDR3 loop: CASSPEGGDRISHGYTF. The CDR3 DNA reads TGTGCCAGCAGCCCCGAAGGGGGGGACAGGATTTCCCATGGCTACACCTTC.

CDR3 sequence reads: CASMPTGGTDTQYF. CDR3 sequence (DNA): TGCGCCAGCATGCCGACAGGGGGCACAGATACGCAGTATTTT. V and J are TRBV10-1 and TRBJ2-3; 8 nucleotides match TRBD1. The CDR3 sequence is 14 residues long. In germline, CDR1 is WNHNN, CDR2 SYGVQD (reference sequence). V dropped 7 bases and J dropped 1; count of bases not matched to a gene: 4.

Written as DNA, the CDR3 is TGTGCCAGCAGCTATACAGGGTCCGGGGAGCTGTTTTTT. This sequence encodes CASSYTGSGELFF. This chain links TRBV7-3 with TRBJ2-2; D possibly corresponds to TRBD1 (6 bases). The ends were cut back, 4 bases at V and 6 bases at J, with 9 bases in the middle. CDR3 length equals 13 residues. Germline lookup yields CDR1 SGHTA and CDR2 FQGTGA.

V is TRBV5-1 and J is TRBJ1-2; possible D gene TRBD1, 6 bases. The V gene's germline CDR1 is SGHRS and CDR2 YFSETQ. With 2 bases removed from V and 5 bases from J, the gap between germline ends came to 13 bases. This CDR3 is 14 amino acids long. The CDR3 region is CASSLQGEGYGYTF. DNA for the CDR3: TGCGCCAGCAGCTTACAGGGTGAAGGATATGGCTACACCTTC.

This clone came up a few times. V and J are TRBV5-4 and TRBJ2-2, with D unresolved. The CDR3 spans 13 residues. Trimming removed 5 bases at V and 5 bases at J, with 10 bases between. CDR1 is SGHNT, CDR2 YYREEE, per germline (reference sequence). CDR3 nucleotide sequence: TGTGCCAGCAGAGTAGTGAGAACCGGGGAGCTGTTTTTT. As protein: CASRVVRTGELFF.

J is TRBJ2-7 and V is TRBV6-4; a possible D gene is TRBD1 (6 bases). CDR1 and CDR2 (germline): MRHNA, SNTAGT. The CDR3 is 15 amino acids. Trimming took 0 bases from V and 2 from J, leaving 11 bases between them. DNA of the CDR3: TGTGCCAGCAGTGACTCGTCGGGACAAACCTACGAGCAGTACTTC. This sequence encodes CASSDSSGQTYEQYF.

CDR3 amino acids: CASSLGQNEKLFF. CDR3 sequence (DNA): TGTGCCAGCAGCTTGGGGCAGAATGAAAAACTGTTTTTT. The chain has TRBV5-4 and TRBJ1-4; no reliable D call. CDR3 size: 13 residues. Germline values: CDR1 SGHNT, CDR2 YYREEE (reference sequence). V was pared by 0 bases and J by 5 bases, with 5 bases between.

V gene TRBV20-1 combines with J gene TRBJ1-5; D unresolved. Germline V gives CDR1 DFQATT, CDR2 SNEGSKA (reference sequence). V was cut by 3 bases and J by 2 bases, with 8 bases left in between. The CDR3 is 13 residues long. The CDR3 nucleotides read TGCAGTGCTAGTCTTTCGGGCAATCAGCCCCAGCATTTT. Protein sequence: CSASLSGNQPQHF.

This clone is a singleton in its sample. This rearrangement joins TRBV12-3 or TRBV12-4 to TRBJ1-3, with no clear D. The CDR3 is 12 amino acids. V was shortened by 7 bases and J by 0 bases, with 4 bases between the two germline ends. The CDR3 protein is CASTFSGNTIYF. CDR3 coding DNA: TGTGCCAGCACCTTCTCTGGAAACACCATATATTTT.